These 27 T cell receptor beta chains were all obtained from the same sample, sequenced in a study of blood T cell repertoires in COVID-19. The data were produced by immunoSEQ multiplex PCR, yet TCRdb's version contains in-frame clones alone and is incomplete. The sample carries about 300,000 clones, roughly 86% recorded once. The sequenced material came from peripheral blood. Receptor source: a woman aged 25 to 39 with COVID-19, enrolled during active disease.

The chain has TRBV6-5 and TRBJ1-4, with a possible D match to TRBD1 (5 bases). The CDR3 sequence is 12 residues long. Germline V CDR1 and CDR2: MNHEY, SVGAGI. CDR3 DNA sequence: TGTGCTAGTGGGCAGGGTATTGAAAAACTGTTTTTT. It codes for CASGQGIEKLFF.

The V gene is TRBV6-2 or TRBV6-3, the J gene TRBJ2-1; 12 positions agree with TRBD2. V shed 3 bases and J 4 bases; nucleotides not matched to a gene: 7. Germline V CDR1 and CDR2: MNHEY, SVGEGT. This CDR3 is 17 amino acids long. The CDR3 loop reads CASSYYPTSGGYNEQFF. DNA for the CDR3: TGTGCCAGCAGTTATTACCCAACTAGCGGGGGGTACAATGAGCAGTTCTTC.

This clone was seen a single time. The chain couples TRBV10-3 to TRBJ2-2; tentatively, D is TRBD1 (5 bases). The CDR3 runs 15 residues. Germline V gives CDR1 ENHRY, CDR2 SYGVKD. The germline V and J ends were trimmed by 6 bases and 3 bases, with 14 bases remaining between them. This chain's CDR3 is CAIRPGRVDTGELFF. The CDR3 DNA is TGTGCCATCAGGCCAGGCAGGGTCGACACCGGGGAGCTGTTTTTT.

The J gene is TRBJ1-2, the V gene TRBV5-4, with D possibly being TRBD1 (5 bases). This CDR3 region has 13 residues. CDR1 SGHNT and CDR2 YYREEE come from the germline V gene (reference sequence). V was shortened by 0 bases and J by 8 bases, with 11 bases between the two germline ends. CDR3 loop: CASSLAGWVGYTF. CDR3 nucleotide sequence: TGTGCCAGCAGCTTGGCAGGGTGGGTCGGCTACACCTTC.

The CDR3 sequence is CATKKLGGSRETQYF. Here the CDR3 DNA reads TGTGCCACCAAAAAGTTGGGGGGGTCGAGAGAGACCCAGTACTTC. This rearrangement joins TRBV2 to TRBJ2-5; 7 nucleotides match TRBD2. The CDR3 spans 15 residues. V lost 10 bases and J lost 4; bases outside the gene matches: 15. Germline V CDR1 and CDR2: SNHLY, FYNNEI. Full variable domain (missing parts from reference TRBV2 and TRBJ2-5): EPEVTQTPSHQVTQMGQEVILRCVPISNHLYFYWYRQILGQKVEFLVSFYNNEISEKSEIFDDQFSVERPDGSNFTLKIRSTKLEDSAMYFCATKKLGGSRETQYFGPGTRLLVL.

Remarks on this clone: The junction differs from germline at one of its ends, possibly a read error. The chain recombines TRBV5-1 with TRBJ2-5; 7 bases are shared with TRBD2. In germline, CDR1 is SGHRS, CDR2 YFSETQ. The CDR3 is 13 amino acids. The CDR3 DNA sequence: TGCGCCCGCAGCTGGGGGGGGGTTGAGACCCAGTACTTC. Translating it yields CARSWGGVETQYF. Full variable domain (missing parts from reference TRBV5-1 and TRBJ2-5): KAGVTQTPRYLIKTRGQQVTLSCSPISGHRSVSWYQQTPGQGLQFLFEYFSETQRNKGNFPGRFSGRQFSNSRSEMNVSTLELGDSALYLCARSWGGVETQYFGPGTRLLVL.

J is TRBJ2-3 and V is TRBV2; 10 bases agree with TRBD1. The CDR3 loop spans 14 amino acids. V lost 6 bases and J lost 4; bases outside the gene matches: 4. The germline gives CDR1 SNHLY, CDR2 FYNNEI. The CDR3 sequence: CASSPGQGSDTQYF. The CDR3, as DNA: TGTGCCAGCAGCCCGGGACAGGGGTCAGATACGCAGTATTTT.

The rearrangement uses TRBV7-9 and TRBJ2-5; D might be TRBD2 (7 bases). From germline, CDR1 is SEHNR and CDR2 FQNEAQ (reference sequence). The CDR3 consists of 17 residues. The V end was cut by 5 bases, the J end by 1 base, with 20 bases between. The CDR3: CASSSFESGTFQETQYF. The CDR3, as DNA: TGTGCCAGCAGCAGCTTTGAAAGCGGGACATTCCAAGAGACCCAGTACTTC.

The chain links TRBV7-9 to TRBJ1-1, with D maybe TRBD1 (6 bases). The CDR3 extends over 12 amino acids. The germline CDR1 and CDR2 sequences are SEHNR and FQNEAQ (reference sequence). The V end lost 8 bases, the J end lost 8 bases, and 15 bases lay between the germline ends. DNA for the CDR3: TGTGCCAGCGGCATAGGACAGTACGAAGCTTTCTTT. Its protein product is CASGIGQYEAFF.

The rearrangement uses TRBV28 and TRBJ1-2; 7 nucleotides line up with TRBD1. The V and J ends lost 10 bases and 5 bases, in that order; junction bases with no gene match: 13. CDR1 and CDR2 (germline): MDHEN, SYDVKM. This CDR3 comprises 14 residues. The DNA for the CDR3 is TGTGCCACCCTTATTCCGGGACAGATTTATGGCTACACCTTC. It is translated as CATLIPGQIYGYTF.

The CDR3 bases are TGTGCCAGCAGCTCAGGGGTAGGAAACTATGGCTACACCTTC. Translation gives CASSSGVGNYGYTF. The rearrangement links TRBV6-5 to TRBJ1-2; possible D gene TRBD1, 6 bases. CDR1 is MNHEY, CDR2 SVGAGI, per germline. The CDR3 loop spans 14 amino acids. Trimming cost V 6 bases and J 2 bases, with 13 bases left between them.

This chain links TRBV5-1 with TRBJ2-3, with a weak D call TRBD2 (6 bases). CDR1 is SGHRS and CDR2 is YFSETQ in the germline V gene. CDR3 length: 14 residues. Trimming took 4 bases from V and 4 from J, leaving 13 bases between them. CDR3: CASSLGLSADTQYF. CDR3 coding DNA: TGCGCCAGCAGCCTGGGACTTAGCGCAGATACGCAGTATTTT.

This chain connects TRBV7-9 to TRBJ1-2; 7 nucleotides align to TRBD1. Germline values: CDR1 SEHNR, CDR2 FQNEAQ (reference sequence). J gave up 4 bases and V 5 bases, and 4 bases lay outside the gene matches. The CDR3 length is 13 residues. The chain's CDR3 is CASSNRDSYGYTF. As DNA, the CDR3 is TGTGCCAGCAGCAACCGGGACAGCTATGGCTACACCTTC.

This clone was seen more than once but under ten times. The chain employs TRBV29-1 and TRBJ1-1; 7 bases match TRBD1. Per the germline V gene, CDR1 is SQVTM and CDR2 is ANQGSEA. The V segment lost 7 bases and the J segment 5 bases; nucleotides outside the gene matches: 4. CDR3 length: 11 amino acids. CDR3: CSAQGQTEAFF. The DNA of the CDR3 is TGCAGCGCACAGGGGCAAACTGAAGCTTTCTTT.

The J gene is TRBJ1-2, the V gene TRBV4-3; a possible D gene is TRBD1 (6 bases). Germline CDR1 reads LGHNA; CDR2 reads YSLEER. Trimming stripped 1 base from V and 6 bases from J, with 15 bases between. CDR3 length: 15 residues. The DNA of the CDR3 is TGCGCCAGCAGCCAAGTCGGGGTGGGGGCCCATGGCTACACCTTC. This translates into CASSQVGVGAHGYTF.

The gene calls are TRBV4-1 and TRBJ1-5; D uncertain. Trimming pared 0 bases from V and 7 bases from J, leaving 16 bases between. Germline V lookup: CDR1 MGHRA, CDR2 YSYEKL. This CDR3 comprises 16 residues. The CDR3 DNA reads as TGCGCCAGCAGCCAAGACGGAAGTTGGCCGGGGCAGCCCCAGCATTTT. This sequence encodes CASSQDGSWPGQPQHF.

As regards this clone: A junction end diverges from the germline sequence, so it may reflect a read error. Here the CDR3 DNA reads TGTGCCATCAAGGCGGGAAACAGTGAAGCTTTCTTT. Translating gives CAIKAGNSEAFF. The chain links TRBV10-3 to TRBJ1-1; D is uncertain. The CDR3 runs 12 residues. In germline, CDR1 is ENHRY, CDR2 SYGVKD.

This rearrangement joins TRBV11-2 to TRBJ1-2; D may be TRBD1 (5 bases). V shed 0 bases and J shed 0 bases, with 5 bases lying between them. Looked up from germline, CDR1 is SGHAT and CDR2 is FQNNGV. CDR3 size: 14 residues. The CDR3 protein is CASSLETANYGYTF. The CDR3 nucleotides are TGTGCCAGCAGCTTAGAGACAGCTAACTATGGCTACACCTTC.

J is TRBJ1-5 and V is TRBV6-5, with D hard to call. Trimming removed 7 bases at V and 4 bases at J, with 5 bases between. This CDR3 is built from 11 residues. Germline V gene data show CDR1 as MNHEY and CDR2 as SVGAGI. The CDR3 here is CASTSNQPQHF. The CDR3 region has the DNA TGTGCCAGCACCAGTAATCAGCCCCAGCATTTT.

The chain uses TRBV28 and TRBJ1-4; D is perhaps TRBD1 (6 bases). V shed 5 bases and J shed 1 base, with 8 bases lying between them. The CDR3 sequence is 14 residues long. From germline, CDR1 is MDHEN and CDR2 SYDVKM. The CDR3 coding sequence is TGTGCCAGCAGTAAACAGGGAACTAATGAAAAACTGTTTTTT. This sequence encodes CASSKQGTNEKLFF.

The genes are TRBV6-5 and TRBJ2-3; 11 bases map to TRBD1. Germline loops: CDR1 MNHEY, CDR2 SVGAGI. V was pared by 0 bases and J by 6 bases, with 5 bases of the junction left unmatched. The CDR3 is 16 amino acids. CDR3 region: CASSYSPGQGGDTQYF. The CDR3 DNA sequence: TGTGCCAGCAGTTACTCGCCGGGACAGGGGGGTGATACGCAGTATTTT.

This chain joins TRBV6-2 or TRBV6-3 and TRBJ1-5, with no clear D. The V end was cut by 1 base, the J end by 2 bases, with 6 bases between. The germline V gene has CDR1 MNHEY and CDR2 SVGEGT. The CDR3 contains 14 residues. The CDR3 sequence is CASSYLNGNQPQHF. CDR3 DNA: TGTGCCAGCAGTTACTTAAATGGCAATCAGCCCCAGCATTTT.

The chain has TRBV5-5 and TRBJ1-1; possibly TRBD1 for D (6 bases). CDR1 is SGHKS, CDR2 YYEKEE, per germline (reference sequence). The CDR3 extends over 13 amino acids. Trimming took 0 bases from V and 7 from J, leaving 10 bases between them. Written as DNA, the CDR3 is TGTGCCAGCAGCTTGGCAGGGGTTAATGAAGCTTTCTTT. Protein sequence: CASSLAGVNEAFF. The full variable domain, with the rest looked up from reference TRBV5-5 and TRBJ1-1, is DAGVTQSPTHLIKTRGQQVTLRCSPISGHKSVSWYQQVLGQGPQFIFQYYEKEERGRGNFPDRFSARQFPNYSSELNVNALLLGDSALYLCASSLAGVNEAFFGQGTRLTVV.

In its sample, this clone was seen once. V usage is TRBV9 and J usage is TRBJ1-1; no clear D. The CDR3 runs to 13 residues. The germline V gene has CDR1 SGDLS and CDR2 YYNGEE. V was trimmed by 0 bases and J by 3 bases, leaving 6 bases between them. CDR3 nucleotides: TGTGCCAGCAGCGTAGGCGGGGACACTGAAGCTTTCTTT. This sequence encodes CASSVGGDTEAFF.

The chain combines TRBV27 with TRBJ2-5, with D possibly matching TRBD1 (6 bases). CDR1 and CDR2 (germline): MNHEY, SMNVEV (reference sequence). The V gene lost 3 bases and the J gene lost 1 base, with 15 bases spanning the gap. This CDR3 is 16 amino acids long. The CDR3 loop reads CASSFLGQSRQETQYF. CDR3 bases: TGTGCCAGCAGTTTCCTAGGACAGTCTCGCCAAGAGACCCAGTACTTC.

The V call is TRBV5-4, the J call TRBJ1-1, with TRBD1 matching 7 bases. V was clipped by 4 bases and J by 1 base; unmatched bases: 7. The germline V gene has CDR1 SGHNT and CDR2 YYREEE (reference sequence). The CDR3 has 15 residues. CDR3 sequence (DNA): TGTGCCAGCAGCAGTACAGGGGCTTGGAACACTGAAGCTTTCTTT. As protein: CASSSTGAWNTEAFF.

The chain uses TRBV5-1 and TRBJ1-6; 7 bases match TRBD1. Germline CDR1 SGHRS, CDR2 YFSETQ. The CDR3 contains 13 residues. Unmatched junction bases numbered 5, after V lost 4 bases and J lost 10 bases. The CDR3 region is CASSVDRASPLHF. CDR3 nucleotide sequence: TGCGCCAGCAGCGTTGACAGGGCCTCACCCCTCCACTTT.